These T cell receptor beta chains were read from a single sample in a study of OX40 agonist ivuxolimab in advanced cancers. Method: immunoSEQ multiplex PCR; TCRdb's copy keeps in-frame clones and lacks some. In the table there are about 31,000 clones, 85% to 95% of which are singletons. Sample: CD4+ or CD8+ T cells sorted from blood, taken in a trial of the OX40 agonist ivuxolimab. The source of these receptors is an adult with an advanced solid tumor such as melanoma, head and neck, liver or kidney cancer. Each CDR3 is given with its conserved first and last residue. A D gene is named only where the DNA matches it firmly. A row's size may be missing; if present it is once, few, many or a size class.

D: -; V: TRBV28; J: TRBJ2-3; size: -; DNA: TGTGCCAGCAGTTTAGGGGACCCAAGGACAGATACGCAGTATTTT; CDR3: CASSLGDPRTDTQYF
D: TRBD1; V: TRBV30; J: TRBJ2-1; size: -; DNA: TGTGCCTGGAGTGTGGGACAGGGGGCCTACAATGAGCAGTTCTTC; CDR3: CAWSVGQGAYNEQFF
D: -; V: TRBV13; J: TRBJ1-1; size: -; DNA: TGTGCCAGCAGCCCCAGGACAGCCATGAACACTGAAACTTTCTTT; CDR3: CASSPRTAMNTETFF
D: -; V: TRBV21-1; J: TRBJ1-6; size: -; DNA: TGTGCCAGCAGCAAAGCGAGGACAGTTGATAATTCACCCCTCCACTTT; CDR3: CASSKARTVDNSPLHF
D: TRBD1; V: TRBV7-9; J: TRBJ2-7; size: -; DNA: TGTGCCAGCAGTTCGGGACAGCCCTACGAGCAGTACTTC; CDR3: CASSSGQPYEQYF
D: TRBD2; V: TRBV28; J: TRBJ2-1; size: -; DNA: TGTGCCAGCAGGCGGGGGGAGGAGCAGTTCTTC; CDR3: CASRRGEEQFF
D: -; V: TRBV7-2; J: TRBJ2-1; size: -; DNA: TGTGCCAGCAGCTGGCCGGAGCGCTCCTACAATGAGCAGTTCTTC; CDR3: CASSWPERSYNEQFF
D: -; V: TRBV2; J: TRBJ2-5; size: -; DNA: TGTGCCAGCAGAGGACAGAACCAAGAGACCCAGTACTTC; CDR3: CASRGQNQETQYF
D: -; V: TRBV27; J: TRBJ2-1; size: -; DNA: TGTGCCAGCAGTGATTGGGGGAATGAGCAGTTCTTC; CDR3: CASSDWGNEQFF
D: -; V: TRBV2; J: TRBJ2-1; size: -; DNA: TGTGCCAGCAGCGGGCCGGGCGGCGATGAGCAGTTCTTC; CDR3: CASSGPGGDEQFF
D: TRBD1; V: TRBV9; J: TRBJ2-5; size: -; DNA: TGTGCCAGCAGCGTTGTACAGGGGGTTTCGGAGACCCAGTACTTC; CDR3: CASSVVQGVSETQYF
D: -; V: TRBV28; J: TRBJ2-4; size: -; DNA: TGTGCCAGCAGTTTTGCGAGCACTACGAACAAAAACATTCAGTACTTC; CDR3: CASSFASTTNKNIQYF
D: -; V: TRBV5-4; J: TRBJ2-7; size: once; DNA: TGTGCCAGCAGCGCGTTTCTGGGGGGCGGTTACGAGCAGTACTTC; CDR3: CASSAFLGGGYEQYF
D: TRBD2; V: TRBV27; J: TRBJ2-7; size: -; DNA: TGTGCCAGCAGCTCCCTGTCGGGGGGGGGCTACGAGCAGTACTTC; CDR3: CASSSLSGGGYEQYF
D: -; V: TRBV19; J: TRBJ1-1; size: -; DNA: TGTGCCAGTAGGTACGGACAGACGCTCACTGAAGCTTTCTTT; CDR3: CASRYGQTLTEAFF
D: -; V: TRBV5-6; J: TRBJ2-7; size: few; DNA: TGTGCCAGCAGCTTGAAACAGGGAAGGGGGTACGAGCAGTACTTC; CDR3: CASSLKQGRGYEQYF
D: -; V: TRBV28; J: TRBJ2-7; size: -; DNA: TGTGCCAGCAGTCCTCAGGGTGACGAGCAGTACTTC; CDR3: CASSPQGDEQYF
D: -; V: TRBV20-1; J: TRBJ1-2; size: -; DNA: TGCAGTGCTAGATCGACTCGAGGCTACACCTTC; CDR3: CSARSTRGYTF
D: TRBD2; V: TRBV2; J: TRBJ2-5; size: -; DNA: TGTGCCGTTTCAGAGGGACTAGAGGTGCCCCAAGAGACCCAGTACTTC; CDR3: CAVSEGLEVPQETQYF
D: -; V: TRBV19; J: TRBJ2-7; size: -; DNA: TGTGCCAGTAGTGGGATGGAGGGGAGCGAGCAGTACTTC; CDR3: CASSGMEGSEQYF
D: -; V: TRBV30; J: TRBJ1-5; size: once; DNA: TGTGCCTGGAGTGTACCGGGCTTGGGTCCCATTTTTAGCAATCAGCCCCAGCATTTT; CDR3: CAWSVPGLGPIFSNQPQHF
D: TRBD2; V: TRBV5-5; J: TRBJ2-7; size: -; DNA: TGTGCCAGCAGCCGGACGACTAGCTTGGACGAGCAGTACTTC; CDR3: CASSRTTSLDEQYF
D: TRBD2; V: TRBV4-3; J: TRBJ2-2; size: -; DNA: TGCGCCAGCAGCTTCCGCCCGGCGGGAGATATCGGGGAGCTGTTTTTT; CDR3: CASSFRPAGDIGELFF
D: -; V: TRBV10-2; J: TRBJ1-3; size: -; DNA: TGCGCCAGCAGTGAGTCCGAAAACACCATATATTTT; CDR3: CASSESENTIYF
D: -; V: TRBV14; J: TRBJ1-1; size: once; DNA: TGTGCCAGCAGCCAAGACTGGGTTGTGGATGAAGCTTTCTTT; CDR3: CASSQDWVVDEAFF
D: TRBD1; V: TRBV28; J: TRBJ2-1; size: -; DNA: TGTGCCAGCAGTTTAGGACAGGCTAAAGGGAATGAGCAGTTCTTC; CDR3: CASSLGQAKGNEQFF
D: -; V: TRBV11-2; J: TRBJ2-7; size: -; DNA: TGTGCCAGCAGCTCATACCGGGACTTTCACTACGAGCAGTACTTC; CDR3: CASSSYRDFHYEQYF
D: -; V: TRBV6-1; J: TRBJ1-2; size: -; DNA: TGTGCCAGCAGTGAGGAAGATGGGGCAGCCGCCCCCCTCTATGGCTACACCTTC; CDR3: CASSEEDGAAAPLYGYTF
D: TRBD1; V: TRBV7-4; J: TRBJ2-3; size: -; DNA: TGTGCCAGCAGACATGACAGGGCCGACTACAACTTTTCTAGCACAGATACGCAGTATTTT; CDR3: CASRHDRADYNFSSTDTQYF
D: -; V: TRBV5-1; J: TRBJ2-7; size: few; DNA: TGCGCCAGCAGCTTGTTGGGGCAGGTTCCCCACGAGCAGTACTTC; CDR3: CASSLLGQVPHEQYF
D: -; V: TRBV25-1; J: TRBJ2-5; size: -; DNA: TGTGCCAGCAGTGAAGACGAGGAGACCCAGTACTTC; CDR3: CASSEDEETQYF
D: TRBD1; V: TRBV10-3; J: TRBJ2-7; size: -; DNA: TGTGCCATCAGCGGGACAGGGGTATCTGACGAGCAGTACTTC; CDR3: CAISGTGVSDEQYF
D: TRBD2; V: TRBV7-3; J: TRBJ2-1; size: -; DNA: TGTGCCAGCAGCAGACTAGCGGGAGGGTACAATGAGCAGTTCTTC; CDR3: CASSRLAGGYNEQFF
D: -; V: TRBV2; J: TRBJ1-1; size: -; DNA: TGTGCCAGCCAGGCGACAGGGAACACTGAAGCTTTCTTT; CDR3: CASQATGNTEAFF
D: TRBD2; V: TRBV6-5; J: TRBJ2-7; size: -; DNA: TGTGCCAGCAGTTACGGGAGGGCTGAGCAGTACTTC; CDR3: CASSYGRAEQYF
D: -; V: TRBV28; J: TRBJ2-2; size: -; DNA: TGTGCCAGCAGAACCAGGCTAAGTGGGACCGGGGAGCTGTTTTTT; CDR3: CASRTRLSGTGELFF
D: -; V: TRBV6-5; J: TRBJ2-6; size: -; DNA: TGTGCCAGCAGTCCCGGGGGGGCCAACGTCCTGACTTTC; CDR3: CASSPGGANVLTF
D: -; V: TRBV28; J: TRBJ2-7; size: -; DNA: TGTGCCAGCAGCGACAGAAGCTCCTACGAGCAGTACTTC; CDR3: CASSDRSSYEQYF
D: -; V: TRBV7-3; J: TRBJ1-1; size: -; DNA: TGTGCCAGCAGCTTAGAAGCGGGAGGGCCGGGATATACTGAAGCTTTCTTT; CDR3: CASSLEAGGPGYTEAFF
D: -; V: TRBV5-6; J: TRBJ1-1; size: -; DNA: TGTGCCAGCAGCTTGGAGGGAGGTTTGGGCCTGAGTACTGAAGCTTTCTTT; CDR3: CASSLEGGLGLSTEAFF
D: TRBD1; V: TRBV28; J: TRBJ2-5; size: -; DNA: TGTGCCAGCAGGGGACTTACAGGGGGCCGGTCGGAGACCCAGTACTTC; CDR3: CASRGLTGGRSETQYF
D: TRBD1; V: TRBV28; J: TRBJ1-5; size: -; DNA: TGTGCCAGCAGTCCCCCGGGACAGGGGGCTATTCGCAATCAGCCCCAGCATTTT; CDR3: CASSPPGQGAIRNQPQHF
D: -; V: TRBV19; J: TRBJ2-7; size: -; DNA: TGTGCCAGTAGTAGCGGGACAGCCTCCTACGAGCAGTACTTC; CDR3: CASSSGTASYEQYF
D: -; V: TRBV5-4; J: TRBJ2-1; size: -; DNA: TGTGCCAGCAGCTCCTCGGAAGCATACAATGAGCAGTTCTTC; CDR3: CASSSSEAYNEQFF
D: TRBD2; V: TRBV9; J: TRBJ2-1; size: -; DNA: TGTGCCAGCAGCTCCCAATTAGCGGGGAGCTCCTACAATGAGCAGTTCTTC; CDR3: CASSSQLAGSSYNEQFF
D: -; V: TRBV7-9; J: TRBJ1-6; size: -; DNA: TGTGCCAGCAGCCCCGGTGAGGTGGTCTCCCTCCACTTT; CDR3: CASSPGEVVSLHF
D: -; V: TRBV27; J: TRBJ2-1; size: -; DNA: TGTGCCAGCAGCGGAGGGGACGCCTACAATGAGCAGTTCTTC; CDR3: CASSGGDAYNEQFF
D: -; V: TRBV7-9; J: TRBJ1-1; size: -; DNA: TGTGCCAGCACGTATGGGGCAGAGAACACTGAAGCTTTCTTT; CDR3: CASTYGAENTEAFF
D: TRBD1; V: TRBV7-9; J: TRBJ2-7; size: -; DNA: TGTGCCAGCAGCTTGGCCGACAGGGGCTCCTACGAGCAGTACTTC; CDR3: CASSLADRGSYEQYF
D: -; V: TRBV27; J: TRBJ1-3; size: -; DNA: TGTGCCAGCAGTTTGTCTTTTGCTGGAAACACCATATATTTT; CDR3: CASSLSFAGNTIYF
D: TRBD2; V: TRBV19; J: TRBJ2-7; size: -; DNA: TGTGCCAGTAGTATTCGAGCGGGGGTCTACGAGCAGTACTTC; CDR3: CASSIRAGVYEQYF